This TCR beta chain was profiled in a study of CD8 T cells in ankylosing spondylitis. Study-wide results and caveats: Matched ankylosing spondylitis synovial fluid reportedly showed significant enrichment of disease-linked clones.

Worth noting for this clonotype: Its matching antigen is unknown.

Quantitative 5'-RACE was performed with molecular barcodes, and it yielded the TCR beta libraries. TCRdb processed the 5' RACE reads anew with MiXCR; each CDR3 protein has one entry. The sample has 200,000 to 250,000 distinct CDR3 sequences, about 10% seen once. The CDR3 consists of 13 residues. Germline values: CDR1 DFQATT, CDR2 SNEGSKA (reference sequence). Trimming left V 3 bases short and J 5 bases short, with 10 bases between. Sequenced sample: blood, either unsorted or a sorted T cell fraction (not recorded which). The V gene is TRBV20-1, the J gene TRBJ2-2, with unresolved D. The clonotype originates from a male donor with ankylosing spondylitis or in good health (not recorded which). CDR3 region: CSASGELTGELFF. The CDR3 nucleotides are TGCAGTGCTAGTGGCGAGCTAACCGGGGAGCTGTTTTTT.